One sample yielded the 27 T cell receptor beta chains listed below, sequenced in a study of tissue T cells after allogeneic stem cell transplantation. Measured with immunoSEQ multiplex PCR; TCRdb has only the in-frame clones, and not every one. The sample holds approximately 4,900 clones, about 44% seen once. Specified time point: mouse harvest day 14 after allogeneic transplant. The graft held 10^6 splenic CD5+ T cells and 10^7 T-cell-depleted bone marrow cells. The material sequenced was gut tissue. The receptors here all came from a female BALB/c mouse given C57BL/6 T cells with graft-versus-host disease after an allogeneic hematopoietic cell transplant.

This clone was picked up one time. Mouse germline and gene names are used. The read ends 1 residue before the CDR3 terminus; that terminus is restored from the germline J gene. J is TRBJ2-3 and V is TRBV26, with D uncertain. Trimming took off 1 base at V and 0 bases at J, with 2 bases between the two ends. CDR3 length: 13 amino acids. Germline V gives CDR1 KGHPV, CDR2 FQNQEV (reference sequence). CDR3 amino acids: CASSLWSAETLYF. The part of the CDR3 DNA that was read is TGTGCCAGCAGTCTGTGGAGTGCAGAAACGCTGTAT. The complete variable domain, with remaining parts taken from reference TRBV26 and TRBJ2-3, reads NSKVIQTPRYLVKGQGQKAKMRCIPEKGHPVVFWYQQNKNNEFKFLINFQNQEVLQQIDMTEKRFSAECPSNSPCSLEIQSSEAGDSALYLCASSLWSAETLYFGSGTRLTVL.

Sample share makes this clone medium-sized (0.01 to 0.1%). The gene names given are mouse names. CDR3 bases read: TGTGCCAGCGGTGGGGACAACAACCAGGCTCCGCTT. Translating gives CASGGDNNQAPL. The CDR3 in full is CASGGDNNQAPLF. The genes are TRBV13-2 and TRBJ1-5; TRBD1 is a possible D gene (5 bases). The read is 1 residue too short to cover the CDR3 end, so that end is filled in from the germline J gene. CDR1 and CDR2 (germline): NNHNN, SYGAGS (reference sequence). V was trimmed by 3 bases and J by 1 base, leaving 5 bases between them. The CDR3 has 13 residues.

This clone is categorized as medium-sized (0.01 to 0.1%). Gene names are mouse gene names. The CDR3 end lies 1 residue beyond the end of the read and is filled in from the germline J gene. This chain joins TRBV26 and TRBJ1-2; D may be TRBD1 (5 bases). V was pared by 2 bases and J by 4 bases, with 5 bases between. Germline CDR1 reads KGHPV; CDR2 reads FQNQEV (reference sequence). The CDR3 has 12 residues. The CDR3 loop is CASSLGTSDYTF. CDR3 DNA (partial): TGTGCCAGCAGTCTGGGGACCTCCGACTACACC.

This clone is termed medium-sized. Gene names denote mouse genes. The DNA ends 1 residue before the CDR3 does, and the rest of the CDR3 is filled in from the germline J gene. The chain is built from TRBV13-2 and TRBJ1-3; perhaps TRBD1 as D (5 bases). Germline-derived CDR1 and CDR2 are NNHNN and SYGAGS (reference sequence). V was clipped by 6 bases and J by 0 bases, with 10 bases between them. This CDR3 comprises 14 residues. CDR3 DNA, as far as it was read: TGTGCCAGCGTCCCGACAGATTCTGGAAATACGCTCTAT. Translating it yields CASVPTDSGNTLY. The entire CDR3 is CASVPTDSGNTLYF.

Comment on this clone: Mouse gene names apply. The read ends 1 residue before the CDR3 terminus; that terminus is restored from the germline J gene. J is TRBJ2-1 and V is TRBV13-2, with 10 nucleotides matching TRBD1. The CDR3 loop spans 15 amino acids. In germline, CDR1 is NNHNN, CDR2 SYGAGS (reference sequence). The junction had 5 bases not matched to a gene; V was cut back by 3 bases and J by 5 bases. Partial CDR3 DNA: TGTGCCAGCGGTGGCCGGGACAGGGGCGATGCTGAGCAGTTC. This sequence encodes CASGGRDRGDAEQF. The whole CDR3 reads CASGGRDRGDAEQFF.

As regards this clone: The gene symbols are mouse symbols. Read coverage stops 1 residue before the CDR3 terminus; the germline J gene supplies the remainder. This chain joins TRBV21 and TRBJ2-3; perhaps D is TRBD1 or TRBD2 (9 bases each). TRBV21 counts as an open reading frame of uncertain function. V shed 0 bases and J shed 0 bases, with 22 bases lying between them. The CDR3 consists of 20 residues. CDR3 protein: CASSQSGTGMGGRSAETLYF. Partial CDR3 DNA: TGTGCTAGCAGTCAATCTGGGACAGGGATGGGGGGGCGCAGTGCAGAAACGCTGTAT.

As to this clone: The genes and germline here are from mouse. The CDR3 extends 1 residue past the end of the read, so its final part is completed from the germline J gene. This chain connects TRBV26 to TRBJ2-5; 12 bases map to TRBD1. The length of the CDR3 is 14 residues. V gave up 6 bases and J gave up 5 bases; unmatched junction bases: 3. Germline loops: CDR1 KGHPV, CDR2 FQNQEV (reference sequence). The CDR3 protein is CASSLGQGADTQYF. CDR3 bases read: TGTGCCAGCAGCCTGGGACAGGGGGCAGACACCCAGTAC.

This clone was counted between two and nine times. Germline and genes here are mouse. Sequencing ends 1 residue short of the CDR3 end; the germline J gene provides the rest. The chain recombines TRBV26 with TRBJ1-4, with a weak D call TRBD1 (5 bases). Trimming took 4 bases from V and 0 from J, leaving 6 bases between them. The CDR3 has 14 residues. CDR1 is KGHPV and CDR2 is FQNQEV in the germline V gene (reference sequence). This chain's CDR3 is CASSRQLSNERLFF. The sequenced part of the CDR3 DNA is TGTGCCAGCAGTCGACAGCTTTCCAACGAAAGATTATTT.

Points on this clone: Gene names are mouse gene names. The sequenced fragment ends 1 residue before the CDR3 boundary, so the rest is inferred from the germline J gene. The V call is TRBV15, the J call TRBJ2-2, with D hard to call. The CDR3 has 14 residues. CDR1 SGHND and CDR2 FRSKSL come from the germline V gene. V lost 2 bases and J lost 0, with 4 bases in between. CDR3 DNA, as far as it was read: TGTGCCAGCAGTTTAACAGCAAACACCGGGCAGCTCTAC. The encoded protein is CASSLTANTGQLY. The complete CDR3 sequence is CASSLTANTGQLYF.

As for this clone: The gene names here belong to mouse. The missing CDR3 end, 1 residue past where the read stops, is filled in from the germline J gene. The V and J genes are TRBV29 and TRBJ2-5; no clear D. CDR3 length equals 13 residues. Germline V gives CDR1 MSHET, CDR2 SYDVDS. V lost 4 bases and J 0 bases, leaving 5 bases between the germline ends. The sequenced part of the CDR3 DNA is TGTGCTAGCAGTTCCAGTAACCAAGACACCCAGTAC. It translates to CASSSSNQDTQY. The full CDR3 sequence reads CASSSSNQDTQYF.

This clone came up a few times. The gene names here belong to mouse. The read falls 1 residue short of the CDR3 end, and the missing part is taken from the germline J gene. The chain carries TRBV16 and TRBJ2-7, with 10 positions matching TRBD2. The ends lost 5 bases at V and 6 bases at J; junction bases unmatched: 10. Germline V gives CDR1 SGHSA, CDR2 FRNQAP. CDR3 length: 15 amino acids. The CDR3 here is CASSPPLGGRFEQYF. The part of the CDR3 DNA that was read is TGTGCAAGCAGCCCTCCTCTGGGGGGGCGCTTTGAACAGTAC.

As concerns this clone: These gene names are mouse names. Read data end 1 residue before the CDR3 end; the end is taken from the germline J gene. This chain joins TRBV12-2 and TRBJ2-2; 8 bases map to TRBD1. CDR3 length: 15 residues. CDR1 SGHLS and CDR2 HYDKME come from the germline V gene. The V and J ends lost 2 bases and 4 bases, in that order; junction bases with no gene match: 5. The CDR3 is CASSPTGEGTGQLYF. Incomplete CDR3 DNA: TGTGCCAGCTCTCCGACAGGGGAGGGCACCGGGCAGCTCTAC.

The sample holds one count of this clone. Mouse gene names apply. Sequencing ends 1 residue short of the CDR3 end; the germline J gene provides the rest. The rearrangement joins TRBV2 to TRBJ2-4; 7 bases match TRBD1. This CDR3 has 13 amino acids. The ends lost 3 bases at V and 8 bases at J; junction bases unmatched: 5. Germline V gene sequence: CDR1 LGHNA, CDR2 YSYQKL. CDR3 DNA, as far as it was read: TGTGCCAGCAGCCAGACAGGGTATTTCACCTTGTAC. Translated: CASSQTGYFTLY. The entire CDR3 sequence reads CASSQTGYFTLYF.

With regard to this clone: The gene symbols are mouse symbols. Read data end 1 residue before the CDR3 end; the end is taken from the germline J gene. This chain joins TRBV13-2 and TRBJ2-5; 10 bases are a match to TRBD1. Per the germline V gene, CDR1 is NNHNN and CDR2 is SYGAGS (reference sequence). J was trimmed by 5 bases and V by 5 bases; bases with no gene match: 2. The CDR3 runs 13 residues. Here the CDR3 reads CASGGTGADTQYF. CDR3 bases read: TGTGCCAGCGGGGGGACAGGGGCAGACACCCAGTAC.

Turning to this clone: Genes and germline come from the mouse. The DNA ends 1 residue before the CDR3 does, and the rest of the CDR3 is filled in from the germline J gene. This chain uses TRBV26 with TRBJ2-7; D is ambiguous. This CDR3 has 12 residues. Trimming pared 0 bases from V and 3 bases from J, leaving 3 bases between. Per germline, CDR1 KGHPV and CDR2 FQNQEV (reference sequence). The CDR3 loop reads CASSLSLYEQYF. Incomplete CDR3 DNA: TGTGCCAGCAGTCTGTCCCTCTATGAACAGTAC.

About this clone: Gene and germline names: mouse. CDR3 bases read: TGTGCCAGCAGAGGACAATCAAACACAGAAGTCTTC. Protein: CASRGQSNTEVF. The CDR3 in its entirety is CASRGQSNTEVFF. V and J are TRBV26 and TRBJ1-1, with a possible D match to TRBD1 (5 bases). The read is 1 residue too short to cover the CDR3 end, so that end is filled in from the germline J gene. Germline values: CDR1 KGHPV, CDR2 FQNQEV (reference sequence). The V end was cut by 6 bases, the J end by 0 bases, with 8 bases between. This CDR3 has 13 amino acids. The complete variable domain, with remaining parts taken from reference TRBV26 and TRBJ1-1, reads NSKVIQTPRYLVKGQGQKAKMRCIPEKGHPVVFWYQQNKNNEFKFLINFQNQEVLQQIDMTEKRFSAECPSNSPCSLEIQSSEAGDSALYLCASRGQSNTEVFFGKGTRLTVV.

As concerns this clone: Germline and genes here are mouse. The read ends 1 residue before the CDR3 terminus; that terminus is restored from the germline J gene. The chain combines TRBV3 with TRBJ2-7, with 8 bases fitting TRBD1. The CDR3 sequence is 12 residues long. CDR1 and CDR2 from the germline V gene are SNHLY and FYNGKV (reference sequence). After removal of 3 bases from V and 7 bases from J, the junction contained 2 bases not matched to a gene. CDR3 DNA, as far as it was read: TGTGCCAGCAGCTTCAGGGGGCGCGAACAGTAC. Translated, it gives CASSFRGREQY. In full, the CDR3 is CASSFRGREQYF.

A remark on this clone: One junction end disagrees with the germline gene, perhaps due to a read error. Mouse gene names and germline throughout. The read ends 1 residue early relative to the CDR3; the germline J gene fills the gap. V and J are TRBV29 and TRBJ1-2, with unresolved D. There are 14 residues in the CDR3. From germline, CDR1 is MSHET and CDR2 SYDVDS. The sequenced part of the CDR3 DNA is TGTGCTACCAGTTCGCGGCGGCGCAACTCCGACTACACC. Its protein is CATSSRRRNSDYT. The full CDR3 is CATSSRRRNSDYTF.

About this clone: Gene names and germline match the mouse. The read stops 1 residue short of the end of the CDR3; the missing end is completed from the germline J gene. This chain joins TRBV12-2 and TRBJ2-1; 12 bases map to TRBD2. The trim removed 0 bases at V and 6 bases at J, leaving 2 bases unmatched. Germline lookup yields CDR1 SGHLS and CDR2 HYDKME. The CDR3 loop spans 15 amino acids. Here the CDR3 reads CASSLGTGGCAEQFF. The DNA read from the CDR3 is TGTGCCAGCTCTCTCGGGACTGGGGGGTGTGCTGAGCAGTTC.

Concerning this clone itself: Gene names and germline match the mouse. The read ends 1 residue before the CDR3 terminus; that terminus is restored from the germline J gene. The chain recombines TRBV26 with TRBJ1-1; D is uncertain. There are 12 residues in the CDR3. In germline, CDR1 is KGHPV, CDR2 FQNQEV (reference sequence). Trimming cost V 4 bases and J 4 bases, with 7 bases left between them. CDR3 bases read: TGTGCCAGCAGTCGGGTCCTCACAGAAGTCTTC. This translates into CASSRVLTEVF. The full CDR3 protein reads CASSRVLTEVFF.

This clone was seen a few times. Gene names are the mouse ones. Read coverage stops 1 residue before the CDR3 terminus; the germline J gene supplies the remainder. The rearrangement links TRBV26 to TRBJ2-2; D not certain. Germline values: CDR1 KGHPV, CDR2 FQNQEV (reference sequence). The V end was cut by 2 bases, the J end by 1 base, with 8 bases between. The CDR3 covers 15 residues. Partial CDR3 DNA: TGTGCCAGCAGTCTGGGTGGAGGAAACACCGGGCAGCTCTAC. Translated, it gives CASSLGGGNTGQLY. The full CDR3 protein reads CASSLGGGNTGQLYF.

Notes on this clone: Genes and germline are mouse. The missing CDR3 end, 1 residue past where the read stops, is filled in from the germline J gene. This chain joins TRBV26 and TRBJ1-5; perhaps TRBD1 as D (5 bases). Trimming removed 7 bases at V and 0 bases at J, with 10 bases between. The CDR3 totals 14 residues. Germline V lookup: CDR1 KGHPV, CDR2 FQNQEV (reference sequence). The CDR3 loop is CASTDRYNNQAPLF. The CDR3 bases that were read are TGTGCCAGCACCGACAGATATAACAACCAGGCTCCGCTT.

This clone was recorded only once. Mouse germline and gene names are used. The CDR3 extends 1 residue past the end of the read, so its final part is completed from the germline J gene. V gene TRBV1 combines with J gene TRBJ2-5; D unclear. CDR3 length equals 12 residues. Germline lookup yields CDR1 NSQYPW and CDR2 LRSPGD (reference sequence). Between the trimmed V and J ends, which lost 2 bases and 5 bases, there was a span of 5 bases. The DNA read from the CDR3 is TGCACCTGCAGTGCACCCCGAGACACCCAGTAC. This sequence encodes CTCSAPRDTQY. The complete CDR3 sequence is CTCSAPRDTQYF.

With regard to this clone: The listed genes are named as in mouse. The read falls 1 residue short of the CDR3 end, and the missing part is taken from the germline J gene. Other DNA sequences in the sample encode the same CDR3. The chain links TRBV26 to TRBJ2-7, with TRBD2 identical over 9 bases. Germline V gene data show CDR1 as KGHPV and CDR2 as FQNQEV (reference sequence). CDR3 length: 13 amino acids. The V segment lost 3 bases and the J segment 4 bases; nucleotides outside the gene matches: 1. The CDR3 sequence: CASSLTGGYEQYF. The sequenced part of the CDR3 DNA is TGTGCCAGCAGTCTAACTGGGGGGTATGAACAGTAC. The full variable domain, with the rest looked up from reference TRBV26 and TRBJ2-7, is NSKVIQTPRYLVKGQGQKAKMRCIPEKGHPVVFWYQQNKNNEFKFLINFQNQEVLQQIDMTEKRFSAECPSNSPCSLEIQSSEAGDSALYLCASSLTGGYEQYFGPGTRLTVL.

This clone is deemed medium-sized. Mouse germline and gene names are used. The part of the CDR3 DNA that was read is TGTGCAAGCAGCTTTACTGGGGGGAATGAACAGTAC. The encoded protein is CASSFTGGNEQY. The CDR3, in full, reads CASSFTGGNEQYF. The rearrangement links TRBV16 to TRBJ2-7, with TRBD2 identical over 9 bases. Coverage ceases 1 residue before the CDR3 finishes, and the germline J gene fills in the end. The V and J ends lost 3 bases and 5 bases, in that order; junction bases with no gene match: 2. The germline CDR1 and CDR2 sequences are SGHSA and FRNQAP. The CDR3 covers 13 residues. The variable domain in full, completed from reference TRBV16 and TRBJ2-7, reads NAGVIQTPRHKVTGKGQEATLWCEPISGHSAVFWYRQTIVQGLEFLTYFRNQAPIDDSGMPKERFSAQMPNQSHSTLKIQSTQPQDSAVYLCASSFTGGNEQYFGPGTRLTVL.

This clone was counted between two and nine times. Gene names follow the mouse nomenclature. The read finishes 1 residue shy of the CDR3 end, and the germline J gene is used to complete it. This sample also contains other DNA sequences that code for the same CDR3. The chain combines TRBV15 with TRBJ2-7; 11 bases line up with TRBD2. The CDR3 sequence is 14 residues long. From germline, CDR1 is SGHND and CDR2 FRSKSL. J lost 1 base, V lost 5 bases, and 1 base had no gene match. Partial CDR3 DNA: TGTGCCAGCAGTCGACTGGGGGGGTCCTATGAACAGTAC. Amino acid sequence: CASSRLGGSYEQY. The entire CDR3 reads CASSRLGGSYEQYF.

This clone was seen more than once but under ten times. Here the gene names and germline are mouse. The read stops 1 residue short of the end of the CDR3; the missing end is completed from the germline J gene. V is TRBV31 and J is TRBJ2-1; 12 nucleotides agree with TRBD2. CDR3 length: 16 amino acids. Germline V gives CDR1 GKSSPN, CDR2 SITVG. V lost 0 bases and J lost 6; bases outside the gene matches: 6. CDR3 loop: CAWSLLTGGALAEQFF. Partial CDR3 DNA: TGTGCCTGGAGTCTCCTGACTGGGGGGGCGCTTGCTGAGCAGTTC.